This T cell receptor (beta chain) was retrieved from a study of Ad26.COV2.S vaccination and SARS-CoV-2 variants. In the study overall: As a participant in COV1001, the donor was in the Ad26.COV2.S trial arm. Donor got 5x10^10 or 1x10^11 viral particles of Ad26.COV2.S.

V lost 2 bases and J 2 bases, leaving 6 bases between the germline ends. CDR1 and CDR2 (germline): GTSNPN, SVGIG (reference sequence). The CDR3 contains 12 residues. As to this clone: The same CDR3 can be traced to other DNA sequences in this sample.

Treatment specified: some 19 received Ad26.COV2.S at low or high dose, single or two shots; a few received placebo; per-sample allocation not given. Sample collection was performed on day 63 after the first vaccine or placebo injection. This person who donated was an adult of 18-55 years in Boston. The repertoire was sequenced with immunoSEQ multiplex PCR; TCRdb's copy has only in-frame clones and lacks some. The sample carries 360,000 or so clones, approximately 90% recorded once. The chain links TRBV30 to TRBJ1-2; possible D gene TRBD1, 5 bases. The clonotype was recovered from a person aged 18-65 years who received the Ad26.COV2.S COVID-19 vaccine or a placebo. The material was peripheral blood, obtained in a trial of Ad26.COV2.S vaccine versus placebo. The CDR3 DNA reads TGTGCCTGGAGTCCAGGGAACTATGGCTACACCTTC. It is translated as CAWSPGNYGYTF. Drawing the rest from reference TRBV30 and TRBJ1-2, the complete variable domain is SQTIHQWPATLVQPVGSPLSLECTVEGTSNPNLYWYRQAAGRGLQLLFYSVGIGQISSEVPQNLSASRPQDRQFILSSKKLLLSDSGFYLCAWSPGNYGYTFGSGTRLTVV.